This T cell receptor beta chain was recorded in a study of blood T cell repertoires in COVID-19. Across the study: COVID-19 samples from acute and convalescent phases originated in the United States, Italy and Spain. T cells, B-cell-depleted T cells, or PBMCs provided the cDNA or gDNA that served as material.

The CDR3 is made up of 16 amino acids. Germline V gene lookup returns CDR1 SGHRS and CDR2 YFSETQ. Profiled with immunoSEQ multiplex PCR; TCRdb holds only in-frame clones, not every one. The profile shows under 50,000 clones, roughly 77% of them singletons. As for this clone: One end of the junction varies from germline; a read error may be responsible.

The clonotype comes from an elderly man with active or convalescent COVID-19. Input material: peripheral blood. The chain joins TRBV5-1 to TRBJ1-5; 10 bases are shared with TRBD1. DNA for the CDR3: TGCGCCAGCAGCTTGGCGCCGACAGGGGGCAAGCAGCCCCAGCATTTT. Translating gives CASSLAPTGGKQPQHF.